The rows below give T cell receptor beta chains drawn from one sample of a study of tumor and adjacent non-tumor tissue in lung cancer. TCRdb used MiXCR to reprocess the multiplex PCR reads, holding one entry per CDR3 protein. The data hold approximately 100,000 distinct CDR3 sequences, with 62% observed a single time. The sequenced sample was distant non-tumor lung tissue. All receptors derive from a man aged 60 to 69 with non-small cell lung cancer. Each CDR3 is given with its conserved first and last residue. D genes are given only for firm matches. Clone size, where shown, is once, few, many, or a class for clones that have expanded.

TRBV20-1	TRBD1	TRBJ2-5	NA	CSAKKTGETQYF	TGCAGTGCTAAAAAGACAGGGGAGACCCAGTACTTC
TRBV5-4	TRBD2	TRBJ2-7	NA	CANSLGGGSYYEQYF	TGTGCCAACAGCTTGGGCGGGGGAAGCTACTACGAGCAGTACTTC
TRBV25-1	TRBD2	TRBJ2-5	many	CASSERGGETQYF	TGTGCCAGCAGTGAACGGGGGGGAGAGACCCAGTACTTC
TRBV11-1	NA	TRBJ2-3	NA	CASSSPHLTRGADTQYF	TGTGCAAGCAGCTCGCCCCACTTGACCCGAGGTGCAGATACACAGTATTTT
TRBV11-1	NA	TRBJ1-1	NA	CACSPAGTLNTEAVF	TGTGCCTGCAGCCCGGCGGGGACATTGAACACTGAAGCTGTCTTT
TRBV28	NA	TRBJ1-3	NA	CASTLWRSPGNTIYF	TGTGCCAGCACTTTATGGCGCAGTCCCGGAAACACCATATATTTT
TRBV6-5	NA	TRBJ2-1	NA	CASSYSRVPSSYNEQLF	TGTGCCAGCAGTTACTCGAGGGTGCCGAGCTCCTACAATGAGCAGTTGTTC
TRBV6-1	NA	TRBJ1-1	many	CASSEELQNTEAFF	TGTGCCAGCAGTGAAGAATTACAGAACACTGAAGCTTTCTTT
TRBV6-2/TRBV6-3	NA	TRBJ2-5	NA	CASSRDFGEAQYF	TGTGCCAGCAGCCGGGACTTCGGCGAGGCCCAGTACTTC
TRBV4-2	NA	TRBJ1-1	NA	CASSHERGAYTEAFF	TGTGCCAGCAGCCATGAACGAGGGGCTTACACTGAAGCTTTCTTT
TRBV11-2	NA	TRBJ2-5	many	CASSFRTQQETQYF	TGTGCCAGCAGCTTTAGGACGCAACAAGAGACCCAGTACTTC
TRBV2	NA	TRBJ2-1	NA	CASSVNSQLIYEQFF	TGTGCCAGCAGTGTCAACAGTCAATTGATCTATGAGCAGTTCTTC
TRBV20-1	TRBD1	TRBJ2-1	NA	CRAQQGSPVGNEQFF	TGCAGAGCTCAACAGGGGAGTCCAGTCGGGAATGAGCAGTTCTTC
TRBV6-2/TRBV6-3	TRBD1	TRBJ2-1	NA	CASSSGDRSVGNEQFF	TGTGCCAGCAGTTCCGGGGACAGGTCGGTCGGCAATGAGCAGTTCTTC
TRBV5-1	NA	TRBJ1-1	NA	CVSSLAVSGNTETFF	TGCGTCAGCAGCTTGGCCGTGTCAGGGAACACTGAAACTTTCTTT
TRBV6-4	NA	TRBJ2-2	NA	CASSRQANTGELFF	TGTGCCAGCAGTCGACAGGCGAACACCGGGGAGCTGTTTTTT
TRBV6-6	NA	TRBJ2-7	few	CASSLTEGASEQYF	TGTGCCAGCAGCCTGACAGAGGGCGCTTCAGAGCAGTACTTC
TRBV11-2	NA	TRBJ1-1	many	CASSLIRGGNTEAFF	TGTGCCAGCAGCTTGATCCGGGGCGGGAACACTGAAGCTTTCTTT
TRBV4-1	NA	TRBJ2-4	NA	CASSQVVEGAGTAKNIQYF	TGCGCCAGCAGCCAGGTCGTAGAGGGGGCCGGGACTGCCAAAAACATTCAGTACTTC
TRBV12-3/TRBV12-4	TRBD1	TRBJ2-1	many	CASSLRQGTDNEQFF	TGTGCCAGCAGTTTAAGACAGGGTACCGACAATGAGCAGTTCTTC
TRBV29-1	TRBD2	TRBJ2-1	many	CSVEFPSGSYNEQFF	TGCAGCGTTGAGTTCCCTAGCGGCTCCTACAATGAGCAGTTCTTC
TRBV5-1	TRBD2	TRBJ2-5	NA	CASSSVGTGGETQYF	TGCGCCAGCAGCTCCGTCGGGACGGGGGGTGAGACCCAGTACTTC
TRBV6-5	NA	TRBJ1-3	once	CVSNPEPYPGNTIYF	TGTGTCAGCAACCCTGAACCTTACCCTGGAAACACCATATATTTT
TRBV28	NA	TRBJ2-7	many	CASSSIPPRMYEQYF	TGTGCCAGCAGTTCAATTCCACCACGGATGTACGAGCAGTACTTC
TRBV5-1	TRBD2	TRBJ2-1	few	CASSSTGGTSNGQFF	TGCGCCAGCAGCTCCACCGGGGGGACGAGCAATGGGCAGTTCTTC
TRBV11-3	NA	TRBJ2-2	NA	CARSPEELTGELFF	TGCGCCAGGAGCCCCGAGGAGCTCACCGGGGAACTGTTTTTT
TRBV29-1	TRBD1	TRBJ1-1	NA	CSILPPGQATEAFF	TGTAGCATACTCCCCCCGGGACAGGCCACTGAAGCTTTCTTT
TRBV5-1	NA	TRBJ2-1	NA	CASSPEPFSYNEQFF	TGCGCCAGCAGCCCCGAGCCCTTTTCCTACAATGAGCAGTTCTTC
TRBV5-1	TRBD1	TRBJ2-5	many	CASSQGTAETQYF	TGCGCCAGCAGCCAGGGGACAGCCGAGACCCAGTACTTC
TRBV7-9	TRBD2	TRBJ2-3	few	CASFSSGPTDTQYF	TGTGCCAGCTTTTCTAGCGGTCCCACAGATACGCAGTATTTT
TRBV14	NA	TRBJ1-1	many	CASSKPDTEAFF	TGTGCCAGCAGCAAGCCAGACACTGAAGCTTTCTTT
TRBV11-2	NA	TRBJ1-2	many	CASSLDGTGPYGYTF	TGTGCCAGCAGCTTAGACGGAACAGGCCCCTATGGCTACACCTTC
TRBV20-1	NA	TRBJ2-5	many	CSASKRVKETQYF	TGCAGTGCTAGTAAACGTGTGAAAGAGACCCAGTACTTC
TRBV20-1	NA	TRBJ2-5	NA	CSATTGVRQETQYF	TGCAGTGCCACGACGGGAGTCCGCCAAGAGACCCAGTACTTC
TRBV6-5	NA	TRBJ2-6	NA	CASSYGSGSPGANVLTF	TGTGCCAGCAGTTACGGGTCAGGCTCCCCTGGGGCCAACGTCCTGACTTTC
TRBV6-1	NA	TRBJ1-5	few	CASSDSLRTGGVGPQHF	TGTGCCAGCAGTGACAGCTTACGGACGGGTGGAGTGGGACCCCAGCATTTT
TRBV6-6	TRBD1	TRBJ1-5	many	CASSYTPGQGGNQPQHF	TGTGCCAGCAGTTACACCCCGGGACAGGGAGGCAATCAGCCCCAGCATTTT
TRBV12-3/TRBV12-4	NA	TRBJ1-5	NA	CASSLTGSHNQSQHF	TGTGCCAGCAGTTTAACAGGGTCACACAATCAGTCCCAGCATTTT
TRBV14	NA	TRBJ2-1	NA	CASSANTNNEQFF	TGTGCCAGCAGCGCCAACACAAACAATGAGCAGTTCTTC
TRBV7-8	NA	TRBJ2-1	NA	CASSLVAVGYNEQFF	TGTGCCAGCAGCTTAGTAGCGGTGGGTTACAATGAGCAGTTCTTC
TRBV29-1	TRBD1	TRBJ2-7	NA	CSVGRGQNKRYF	TGCAGCGTTGGTAGGGGGCAAAACAAGCGGTACTTC
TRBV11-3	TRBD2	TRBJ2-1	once	CASSSSSGKLYNEQFF	TGTGCCAGCAGCTCTTCTAGCGGGAAGCTATACAATGAGCAGTTCTTC
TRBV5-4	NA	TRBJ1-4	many	CASSLRQAATNEKLFF	TGTGCCAGCAGCTTGAGACAGGCTGCAACTAATGAAAAACTGTTTTTT
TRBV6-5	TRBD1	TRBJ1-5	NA	CASSPYRGRESNQSQHF	TGTGCCAGCAGTCCGTACAGGGGGCGGGAAAGCAATCAGTCCCAGCATTTT
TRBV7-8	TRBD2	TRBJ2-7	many	CASSSRTSGSYEQYF	TGTGCCAGCAGCTCTCGGACTAGCGGGAGCTACGAGCAGTACTTC
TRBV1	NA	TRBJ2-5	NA	CTSSKQTRRVQYF	TGCACCAGCAGCAAGCAGACTAGAAGGGTCCAGTACTTC
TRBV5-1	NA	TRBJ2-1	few	CASSYGGEQFF	TGCGCCAGCAGTTACGGTGGGGAGCAGTTCTTC
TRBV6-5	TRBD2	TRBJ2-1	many	CASSYSGAGGRNEQFF	TGTGCCAGCAGTTACTCGGGAGCGGGAGGGCGGAATGAGCAGTTCTTC
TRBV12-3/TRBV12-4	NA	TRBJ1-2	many	CASSSTVAYGYTF	TGTGCCAGCAGTTCAACAGTGGCCTATGGCTACACCTTC